The present TCR beta chain was sequenced within a study of CD8 T cells in Susac syndrome. CD8+ and CD4+ T cells taken from blood had their TCR beta sequenced. Reverse transcription of about 0.45 to 1 ug RNA was performed with random hexamers. TCRdb fed the immunoSEQ multiplex PCR reads into MiXCR, producing one record per CDR3 protein. The sample shows roughly 330,000 distinct CDR3 sequences, 90% to 95% of them seen only once. This receptor was identified in a human donor with multiple sclerosis. The sequenced sample was CD4+ T cells from PBMCs.

This CDR3 is CASSESPRSSTEAFF. CDR3 coding DNA: TGTGCCAGCAGTGAATCCCCCAGGTCCAGCACTGAAGCTTTCTTT. The chain carries TRBV2 and TRBJ1-1; D remains ambiguous. The length of the CDR3 is 15 residues. Trimming left V 2 bases short and J 4 bases short, with 14 bases between. Germline values: CDR1 SNHLY, CDR2 FYNNEI.